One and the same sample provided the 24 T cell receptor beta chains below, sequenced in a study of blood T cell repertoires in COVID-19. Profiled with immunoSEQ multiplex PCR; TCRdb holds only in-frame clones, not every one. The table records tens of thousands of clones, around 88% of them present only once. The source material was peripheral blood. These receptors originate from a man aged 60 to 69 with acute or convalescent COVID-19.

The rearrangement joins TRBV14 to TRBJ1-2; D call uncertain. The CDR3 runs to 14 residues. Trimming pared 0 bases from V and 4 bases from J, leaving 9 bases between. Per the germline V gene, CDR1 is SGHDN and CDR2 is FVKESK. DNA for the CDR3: TGTGCCAGCAGCCAAGATCTCGGGTTCTATGGCTACACCTTC. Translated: CASSQDLGFYGYTF.

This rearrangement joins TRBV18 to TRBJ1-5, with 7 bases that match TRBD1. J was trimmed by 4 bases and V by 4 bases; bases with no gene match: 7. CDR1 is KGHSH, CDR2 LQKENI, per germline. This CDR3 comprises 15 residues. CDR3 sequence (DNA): TGTGCCAGCTCACTAGAACAGGGGTGGAATCAGCCCCAGCATTTT. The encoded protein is CASSLEQGWNQPQHF.

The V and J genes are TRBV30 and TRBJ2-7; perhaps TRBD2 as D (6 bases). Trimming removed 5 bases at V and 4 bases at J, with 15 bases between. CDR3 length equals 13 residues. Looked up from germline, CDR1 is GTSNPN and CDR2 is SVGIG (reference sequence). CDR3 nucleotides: TGTGCCTGGCGCGGGGTTCCGGGGTACGAGCAGTACTTC. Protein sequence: CAWRGVPGYEQYF.

The CDR3: CASSLEYRGDGYTF. Here the CDR3 DNA reads TGTGCCAGCAGCTTGGAGTACAGGGGTGATGGCTACACCTTC. This chain connects TRBV5-8 to TRBJ1-2; 7 bases match TRBD1. The CDR3 sequence is 14 residues long. Trimming cost V 0 bases and J 6 bases; bases outside gene matches: 5. Germline loops: CDR1 SGHTS, CDR2 YDEGEE.

The CDR3 DNA is TGCGCCAGCAGATGGGGGACAGGGGCGTTCTATGGCTACACCTTC. As protein: CASRWGTGAFYGYTF. The V call is TRBV5-1, the J call TRBJ1-2; 10 nucleotides match TRBD1. With 5 bases clipped from V and 4 bases from J, the junction kept 8 bases outside the gene matches. Per germline, CDR1 SGHRS and CDR2 YFSETQ. This CDR3 comprises 15 residues.

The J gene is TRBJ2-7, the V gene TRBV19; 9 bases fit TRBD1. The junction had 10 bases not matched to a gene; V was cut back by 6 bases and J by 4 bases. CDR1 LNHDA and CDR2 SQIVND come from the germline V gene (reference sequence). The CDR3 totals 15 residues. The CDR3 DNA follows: TGTGCCAGTAGGGCAACCGGGACAGGGTTTTACGAGCAGTACTTC. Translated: CASRATGTGFYEQYF.

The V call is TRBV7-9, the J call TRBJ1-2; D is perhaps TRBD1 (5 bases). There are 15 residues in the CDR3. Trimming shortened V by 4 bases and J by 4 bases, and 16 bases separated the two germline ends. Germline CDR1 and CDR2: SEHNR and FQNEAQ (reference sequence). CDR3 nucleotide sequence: TGTGCCAGCAGCTCCAATTACAGGCTTCTCTATGGCTACACCTTC. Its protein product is CASSSNYRLLYGYTF.

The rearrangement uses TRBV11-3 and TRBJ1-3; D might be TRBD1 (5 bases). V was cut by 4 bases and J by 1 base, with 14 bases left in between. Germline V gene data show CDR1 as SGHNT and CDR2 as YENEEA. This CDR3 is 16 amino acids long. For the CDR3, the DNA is TGTGCCAGCAGCTCCTCTGATCAGGGATCTGGAAACACCATATATTTT. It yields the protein CASSSSDQGSGNTIYF.

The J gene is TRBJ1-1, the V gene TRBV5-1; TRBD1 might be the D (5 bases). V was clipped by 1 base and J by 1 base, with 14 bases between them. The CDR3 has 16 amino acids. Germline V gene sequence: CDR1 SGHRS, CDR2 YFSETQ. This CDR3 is CASSLNRAQGNTEAFF. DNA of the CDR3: TGCGCCAGCAGCTTGAACCGGGCTCAGGGGAACACTGAAGCTTTCTTT.

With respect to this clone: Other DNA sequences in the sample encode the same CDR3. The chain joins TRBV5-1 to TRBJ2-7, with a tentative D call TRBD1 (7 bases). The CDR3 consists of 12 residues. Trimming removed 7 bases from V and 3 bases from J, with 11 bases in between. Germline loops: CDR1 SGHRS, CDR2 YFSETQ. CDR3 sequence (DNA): TGCGCCAGCTCAGGGGGACTCTACGAGCAGTACTTC. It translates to CASSGGLYEQYF. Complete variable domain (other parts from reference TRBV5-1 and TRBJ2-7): KAGVTQTPRYLIKTRGQQVTLSCSPISGHRSVSWYQQTPGQGLQFLFEYFSETQRNKGNFPGRFSGRQFSNSRSEMNVSTLELGDSALYLCASSGGLYEQYFGPGTRLTVT.

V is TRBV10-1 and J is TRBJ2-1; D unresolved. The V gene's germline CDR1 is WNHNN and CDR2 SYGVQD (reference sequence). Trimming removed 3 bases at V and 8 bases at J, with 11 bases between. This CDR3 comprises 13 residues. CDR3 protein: CASSDPPGYEQFF. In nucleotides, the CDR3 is TGCGCCAGCAGTGACCCCCCCGGGTATGAGCAGTTCTTC.

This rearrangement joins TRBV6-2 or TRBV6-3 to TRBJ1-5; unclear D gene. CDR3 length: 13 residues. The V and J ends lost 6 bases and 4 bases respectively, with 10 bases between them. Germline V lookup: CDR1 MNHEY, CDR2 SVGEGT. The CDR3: CASSNSGNQPQHF. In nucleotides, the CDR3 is TGTGCCAGCAGCAACTCGGGTAATCAGCCCCAGCATTTT.

The CDR3 DNA reads as TGTGCCAGCAGTTTATCGTTAGCGTTCGGAAACACTGAAGCTTTCTTT. As protein: CASSLSLAFGNTEAFF. V gene TRBV27 combines with J gene TRBJ1-1; D unresolved. V lost 0 bases and J 2 bases, leaving 13 bases between the germline ends. Germline CDR1 MNHEY, CDR2 SMNVEV (reference sequence). The CDR3 loop spans 16 amino acids.

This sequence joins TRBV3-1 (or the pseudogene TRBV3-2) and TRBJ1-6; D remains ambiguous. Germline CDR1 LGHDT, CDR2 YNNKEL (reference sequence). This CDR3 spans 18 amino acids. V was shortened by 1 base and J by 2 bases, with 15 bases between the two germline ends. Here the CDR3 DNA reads TGTGCCAGCAGCCAAGGTCATTCCGGTGGTACCTATAATTCACCCCTCCACTTT. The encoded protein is CASSQGHSGGTYNSPLHF.

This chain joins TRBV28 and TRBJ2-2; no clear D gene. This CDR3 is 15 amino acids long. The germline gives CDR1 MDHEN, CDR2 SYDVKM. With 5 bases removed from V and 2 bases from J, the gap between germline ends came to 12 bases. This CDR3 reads CASSIQILNTGELFF. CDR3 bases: TGTGCCAGCAGTATACAGATCCTTAACACCGGGGAGCTGTTTTTT.

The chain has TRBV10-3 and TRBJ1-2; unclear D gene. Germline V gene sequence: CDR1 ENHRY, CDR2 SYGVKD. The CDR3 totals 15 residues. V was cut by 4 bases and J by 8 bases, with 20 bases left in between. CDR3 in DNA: TGTGCCATCAGTGTAACCGGGAGCGAGGCCGAAGGCTACACCTTC. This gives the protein CAISVTGSEAEGYTF.

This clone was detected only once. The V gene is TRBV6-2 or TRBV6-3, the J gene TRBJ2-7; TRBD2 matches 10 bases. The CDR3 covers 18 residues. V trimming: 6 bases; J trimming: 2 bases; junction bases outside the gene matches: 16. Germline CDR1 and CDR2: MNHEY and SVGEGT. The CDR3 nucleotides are TGTGCCAGCAGCCCCTACCTAGCGGGAGTAATACCCCCCTACGAGCAGTACTTC. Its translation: CASSPYLAGVIPPYEQYF.

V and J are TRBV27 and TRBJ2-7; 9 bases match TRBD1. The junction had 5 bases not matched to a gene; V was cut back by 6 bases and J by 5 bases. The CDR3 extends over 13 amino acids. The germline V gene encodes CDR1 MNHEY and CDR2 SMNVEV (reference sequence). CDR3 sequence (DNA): TGTGCCAGCAGAGGACAGGGGTACCACGAGCAGTACTTC. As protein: CASRGQGYHEQYF.

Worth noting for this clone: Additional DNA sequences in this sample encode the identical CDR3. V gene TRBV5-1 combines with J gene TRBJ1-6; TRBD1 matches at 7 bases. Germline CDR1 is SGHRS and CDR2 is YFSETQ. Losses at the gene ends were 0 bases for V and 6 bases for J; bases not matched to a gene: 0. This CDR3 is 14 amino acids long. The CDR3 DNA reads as TGCGCCAGCAGCTTGGGACAGGGTAATTCACCCCTCCACTTT. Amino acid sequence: CASSLGQGNSPLHF.

CDR3 sequence (DNA): TGTGCCAGCAGCAACAGGGCCGGTGGCTACACCTTC. Translated, it gives CASSNRAGGYTF. J is TRBJ1-2 and V is TRBV7-6; D is possibly TRBD1 (6 bases). CDR3 length equals 12 residues. Trimming shortened V by 5 bases and J by 7 bases, and 11 bases separated the two germline ends. Per the germline V gene, CDR1 is SGHVS and CDR2 is FNYEAQ.

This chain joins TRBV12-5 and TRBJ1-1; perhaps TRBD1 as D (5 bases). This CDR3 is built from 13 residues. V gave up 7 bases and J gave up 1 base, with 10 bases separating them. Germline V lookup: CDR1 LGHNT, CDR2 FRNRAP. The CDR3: CASEVTANTEAFF. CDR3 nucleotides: TGTGCTAGTGAGGTGACAGCGAACACTGAAGCTTTCTTT. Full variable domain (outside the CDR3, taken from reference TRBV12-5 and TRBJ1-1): DARVTQTPRHKVTEMGQEVTMRCQPILGHNTVFWYRQTMMQGLELLAYFRNRAPLDDSGMPKDRFSAEMPDATLATLKIQPSEPRDSAVYFCASEVTANTEAFFGQGTRLTVV.

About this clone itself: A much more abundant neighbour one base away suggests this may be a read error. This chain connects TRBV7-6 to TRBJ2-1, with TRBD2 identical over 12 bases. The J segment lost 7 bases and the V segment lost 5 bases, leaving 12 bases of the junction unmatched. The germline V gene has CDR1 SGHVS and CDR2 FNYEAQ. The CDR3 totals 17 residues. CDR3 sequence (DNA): TGTGCCAGCAGCCTACGACTAGCGGGAGACCTTGCGAATGAGCAGTTCTTC. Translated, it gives CASSLRLAGDLANEQFF. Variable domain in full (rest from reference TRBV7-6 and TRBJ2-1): GAGVSQSPRYKVTKRGQDVALRCDPISGHVSLYWYRQALGQGPEFLTYFNYEAQQDKSGLPNDRFSAERPEGSISTLTIQRTEQRDSAMYRCASSLRLAGDLANEQFFGPGTRLTVL.

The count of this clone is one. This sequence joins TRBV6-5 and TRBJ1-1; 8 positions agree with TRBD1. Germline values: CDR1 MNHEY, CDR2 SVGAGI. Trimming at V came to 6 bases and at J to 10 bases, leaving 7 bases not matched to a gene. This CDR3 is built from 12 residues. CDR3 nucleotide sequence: TGTGCCAGCAGGGCCGACAGGGGCTCAGCTTTCTTT. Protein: CASRADRGSAFF.

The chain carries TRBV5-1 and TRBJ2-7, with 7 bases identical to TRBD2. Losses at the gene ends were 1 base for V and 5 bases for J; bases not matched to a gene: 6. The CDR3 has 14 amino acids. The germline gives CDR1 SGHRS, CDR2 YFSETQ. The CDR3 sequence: CASSLLGTIDEQYF. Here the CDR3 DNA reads TGCGCCAGCAGCTTGCTCGGGACTATTGACGAGCAGTACTTC.